These 31 T cell receptor beta chains were all obtained from the same sample, sequenced in a study of T cell responses to AZD1222 COVID-19 vaccine. Generated by immunoSEQ multiplex PCR, the TCRdb table keeps only in-frame clones and is missing some. The sample yields some 110,000 clones, about 89% seen once. Material: peripheral blood, obtained 28 days after the second AZD1222 dose. These receptors were collected from an adult who received the AZD1222 COVID-19 vaccine.

V and J are TRBV19 and TRBJ2-7; TRBD1 might be the D (5 bases). V lost 1 base and J 0 bases, leaving 7 bases between the germline ends. The CDR3 is 14 amino acids. Germline assignment: CDR1 LNHDA and CDR2 SQIVND (reference sequence). The CDR3 region has the DNA TGTGCCAGTAGTATAGCAGGGCTCTCCTACGAGCAGTACTTC. Amino acid sequence: CASSIAGLSYEQYF.

The chain has TRBV3-1 (or the pseudogene TRBV3-2) and TRBJ2-5; 8 nucleotides agree with TRBD2. Germline trimming cut 3 bases from V and 5 bases from J; bases unmatched to any gene: 8. The CDR3 is 15 residues long. Germline values: CDR1 LGHDT, CDR2 YNNKEL (reference sequence). The CDR3 reads CASSQPTGGRETQYF. The DNA for the CDR3 is TGTGCCAGCAGCCAGCCCACGGGGGGGAGGGAGACCCAGTACTTC.

The CDR3 is CASSLGSLSSYNEQFF. The DNA for the CDR3 is TGTGCCAGCAGCTTGGGCAGCCTGAGCTCCTACAATGAGCAGTTCTTC. The V call is TRBV7-2, the J call TRBJ2-1, with D uncertain. The ends were cut back, 3 bases at V and 0 bases at J, with 12 bases in the middle. The CDR3 is made up of 16 amino acids. Germline V gene data show CDR1 as SGHTA and CDR2 as FQGNSA.

The gene calls are TRBV7-6 and TRBJ2-2; TRBD2 aligns across 9 bases. The ends lost 1 base at V and 9 bases at J; junction bases unmatched: 15. The germline V gene encodes CDR1 SGHVS and CDR2 FNYEAQ. The CDR3 has 18 residues. In nucleotides, the CDR3 is TGTGCCAGCAGCTTAGAACCCCCGGGTAGCGGGAGTACGCGGGAGCTGTTTTTT. Amino acid sequence: CASSLEPPGSGSTRELFF.

The V call is TRBV5-1, the J call TRBJ2-5, with 11 nucleotides matching TRBD2. This CDR3 has 17 residues. The germline V gene has CDR1 SGHRS and CDR2 YFSETQ. Trimming took 4 bases from V and 1 from J; bases not matched to a gene: 9. The CDR3 here is CASSPPTSGGFQETQYF. The CDR3 region has the DNA TGCGCCAGCAGCCCTCCTACTAGCGGGGGCTTCCAAGAGACCCAGTACTTC.

This chain uses TRBV9 with TRBJ1-5; perhaps TRBD1 as D (5 bases). Germline CDR1 is SGDLS and CDR2 is YYNGEE. There are 16 residues in the CDR3. V lost 0 bases, J lost 4 bases, and 14 bases lay in between. The CDR3: CASSVDSWDLNQPQHF. The CDR3 nucleotides read TGTGCCAGCAGCGTAGACTCGTGGGACCTAAATCAGCCCCAGCATTTT.

This sequence joins TRBV11-3 and TRBJ2-4; 12 nucleotides agree with TRBD1. The CDR3 spans 20 residues. Germline V gives CDR1 SGHNT, CDR2 YENEEA. With 0 bases clipped from V and 0 bases from J, the junction kept 9 bases outside the gene matches. CDR3 DNA sequence: TGTGCCAGCAGCTTAGAGTGGGGACAGGGGGCGCGACTAGCCAAAAACATTCAGTACTTC. Protein: CASSLEWGQGARLAKNIQYF.

The gene calls are TRBV5-5 and TRBJ2-7; D call uncertain. The CDR3 is made up of 14 amino acids. V lost 0 bases and J 0 bases, leaving 7 bases between the germline ends. From germline, CDR1 is SGHKS and CDR2 YYEKEE (reference sequence). The CDR3 reads CASSLDGTSYEQYF. In DNA, the CDR3 is TGTGCCAGCAGCTTGGACGGAACCTCCTACGAGCAGTACTTC.

This chain connects TRBV6-5 to TRBJ1-5, with 9 bases matching TRBD1. Germline V lookup: CDR1 MNHEY, CDR2 SVGAGI. The V gene end was trimmed by 5 bases and the J gene end by 6 bases; junction bases not matched to a gene: 8. The CDR3 spans 15 residues. Here the CDR3 reads CASSPTGGGPQPQHF. DNA of the CDR3: TGTGCCAGCAGTCCTACAGGGGGCGGTCCTCAGCCCCAGCATTTT.

The rearrangement joins TRBV25-1 to TRBJ1-2, with D perhaps matching TRBD1 (5 bases). The germline CDR1 and CDR2 sequences are MGHDK and SYGVNS. The V end lost 1 base, the J end lost 6 bases, and 15 bases lay between the germline ends. The CDR3 spans 15 residues. The CDR3 nucleotides are TGTGCCAGCAGTGAATTGGGGGGGGACTCCAATGGCTACACCTTC. Its protein is CASSELGGDSNGYTF.

V is TRBV5-1 and J is TRBJ1-1, with 10 bases that match TRBD1. This CDR3 spans 16 amino acids. Looked up from germline, CDR1 is SGHRS and CDR2 is YFSETQ. J lost 1 base, V lost 0 bases, and 3 bases had no gene match. CDR3 amino acids: CASSLVGQGSNTEAFF. CDR3 nucleotide sequence: TGCGCCAGCAGCTTGGTGGGACAGGGGTCGAACACTGAAGCTTTCTTT.

V usage is TRBV27 and J usage is TRBJ1-4; possible D gene TRBD1, 6 bases. Trimming took off 2 bases at V and 5 bases at J, with 12 bases between the two ends. There are 15 residues in the CDR3. Germline CDR1 is MNHEY and CDR2 is SMNVEV (reference sequence). The CDR3 nucleotides are TGTGCCAGCAGTTTACAGAGACAGGAAAATGAAAAACTGTTTTTT. Its translation is CASSLQRQENEKLFF. The whole variable domain, remainder taken from reference TRBV27 and TRBJ1-4, is EAQVTQNPRYLITVTGKKLTVTCSQNMNHEYMSWYRQDPGLGLRQIYYSMNVEVTDKGDVPEGYKVSRKEKRNFPLILESPSPNQTSLYFCASSLQRQENEKLFFGSGTQLSVL.

The chain links TRBV20-1 to TRBJ2-5, with D tentatively TRBD2 (5 bases). V lost 3 bases, J lost 2 bases, and 13 bases lay in between. Germline V gene sequence: CDR1 DFQATT, CDR2 SNEGSKA (reference sequence). The CDR3 is made up of 14 amino acids. CDR3 nucleotide sequence: TGCAGTGCTAGTAGAAGGACGGGACAAGAGACCCAGTACTTC. This codes for CSASRRTGQETQYF.

This chain connects TRBV24-1 to TRBJ2-3; D tentatively reads TRBD1 or TRBD2 (5 bases each). CDR3 size: 13 residues. Looked up from germline, CDR1 is KGHDR and CDR2 is SFDVKD. Deletions cut 4 bases from V and 11 bases from J, with 15 bases between. The CDR3 DNA follows: TGTGCCACCAGTGACCCCGGGGCGATCGGGCAGTATTTT. This encodes CATSDPGAIGQYF.

The rearrangement uses TRBV24-1 and TRBJ2-5; 8 bases agree with TRBD2. V was pared by 3 bases and J by 1 base, with 12 bases of the junction left unmatched. Per the germline V gene, CDR1 is KGHDR and CDR2 is SFDVKD. The CDR3 is made up of 18 amino acids. CDR3 protein: CATSDHRLGSGGQETQYF. The CDR3 DNA is TGTGCCACCAGTGATCATCGGCTAGGGAGCGGGGGCCAAGAGACCCAGTACTTC.

This chain links TRBV28 with TRBJ2-5; 9 bases agree with TRBD1. This CDR3 has 13 amino acids. Germline V gives CDR1 MDHEN, CDR2 SYDVKM. CDR3 DNA sequence: TGTGGTACAGGGGGCGGGTTGATTGAGACCCAGTACTTC. This translates into CGTGGGLIETQYF.

This clone was observed a few times. This rearrangement joins TRBV3-1 (or the pseudogene TRBV3-2) to TRBJ1-1; D is uncertain. V dropped 0 bases and J dropped 2 bases, with 7 bases sitting between them. The germline V gene has CDR1 LGHDT and CDR2 YNNKEL (reference sequence). CDR3 length: 14 amino acids. The CDR3 here is CASSQEGGNTEAFF. CDR3 sequence (DNA): TGTGCCAGCAGCCAAGAAGGAGGAAACACTGAAGCTTTCTTT.

The rearrangement joins TRBV9 to TRBJ2-7; 9 nucleotides align to TRBD2. The V and J ends lost 4 bases and 4 bases, in that order; junction bases with no gene match: 9. The CDR3 spans 15 residues. Germline CDR1 SGDLS, CDR2 YYNGEE. The CDR3 DNA follows: TGTGCCAGCAGCCCCGGGGCTAGCGGGGTATACGAGCAGTACTTC. Protein: CASSPGASGVYEQYF.

The rearrangement links TRBV6-5 to TRBJ1-2, with D tentatively TRBD1 (5 bases). V lost 0 bases to trimming and J lost 6 bases, with 8 bases between them. Germline CDR1 is MNHEY and CDR2 is SVGAGI. This CDR3 spans 13 amino acids. CDR3 in amino acids: CASSYSEGNGYTF. The CDR3 DNA reads TGTGCCAGCAGTTACTCGGAGGGGAATGGCTACACCTTC.

This clone was detected once. The V and J genes are TRBV7-8 and TRBJ1-1, with a weak D call TRBD1 (5 bases). The CDR3 has 14 amino acids. Germline V gene lookup returns CDR1 SGHVS and CDR2 FQNEAQ. Trimming pared 4 bases from V and 5 bases from J, leaving 14 bases between. CDR3 nucleotides: TGTGCCAGCAGCTCTAAGGGGCTGGGAACTGAAGCTTTCTTT. It encodes CASSSKGLGTEAFF.

The CDR3 DNA follows: TGTGCCAGCAGCAGCAGGCTCCATGGTGCTGAAAAACTGTTTTTT. Translation gives CASSSRLHGAEKLFF. The genes are TRBV28 and TRBJ1-4, with D hard to call. The CDR3 length is 15 residues. CDR1 and CDR2 from the germline V gene are MDHEN and SYDVKM. V lost 6 bases, J lost 7 bases, and 18 bases lay in between.

The gene calls are TRBV7-9 and TRBJ1-2, with D possibly being TRBD1 (6 bases). The CDR3 totals 12 residues. The germline gives CDR1 SEHNR, CDR2 FQNEAQ (reference sequence). The germline V and J ends were trimmed by 6 bases and 7 bases, with 12 bases remaining between them. The CDR3 spells CASSTGFFGYTF. In DNA form, the CDR3 reads TGTGCCAGCAGTACAGGGTTTTTTGGCTACACCTTC.

This chain joins TRBV19 and TRBJ1-6, with unresolved D. Germline V gene data show CDR1 as LNHDA and CDR2 as SQIVND (reference sequence). The CDR3 totals 15 residues. Between the trimmed V and J ends, which lost 4 bases and 3 bases, there was a span of 10 bases. CDR3: CASSTRHDYNSPLHF. In nucleotides, the CDR3 is TGTGCCAGTAGTACTCGGCATGACTATAATTCACCCCTCCACTTT.

This CDR3 reads CASSFSRGRELFF. CDR3 DNA sequence: TGTGCCAGCAGCTTCAGTCGTGGTCGGGAGCTGTTTTTT. The rearrangement uses TRBV11-2 and TRBJ2-2; D is undetermined. Germline V gene lookup returns CDR1 SGHAT and CDR2 FQNNGV. CDR3 length: 13 amino acids. Trimming cost V 3 bases and J 9 bases, with 11 bases left between them. Drawing the rest from reference TRBV11-2 and TRBJ2-2, the complete variable domain is EAGVAQSPRYKIIEKRQSVAFWCNPISGHATLYWYQQILGQGPKLLIQFQNNGVVDDSQLPKDRFSAERLKGVDSTLKIQPAKLEDSAVYLCASSFSRGRELFFGEGSRLTVL.

This chain uses TRBV30 with TRBJ1-1; D may be TRBD1 (6 bases). The CDR3 has 14 amino acids. Germline values: CDR1 GTSNPN, CDR2 SVGIG (reference sequence). V was trimmed by 0 bases and J by 10 bases, leaving 18 bases between them. The CDR3 here is CAWSVDITGFIAFF. The CDR3, as DNA: TGTGCCTGGAGTGTGGATATCACAGGGTTCATAGCTTTCTTT.

V gene TRBV27 combines with J gene TRBJ2-7; unclear D gene. V lost 5 bases, J lost 2 bases, and 10 bases lay in between. The CDR3 loop spans 13 amino acids. CDR1 is MNHEY, CDR2 SMNVEV, per germline (reference sequence). The CDR3, as DNA: TGTGCCAGCAGTAGGACCGTTCCCTACGAGCAGTACTTC. Protein sequence: CASSRTVPYEQYF.

This clone was detected only a few times. The genes are TRBV2 and TRBJ1-2; D gene uncertain. Germline V gene lookup returns CDR1 SNHLY and CDR2 FYNNEI. The CDR3 is 17 amino acids. V dropped 4 bases and J dropped 4 bases, with 22 bases sitting between them. The CDR3 coding sequence is TGTGCCAGCAGTGGATCCGCGAGCAGCCAGAAGGTCTATGGCTACACCTTC. This sequence encodes CASSGSASSQKVYGYTF.

The chain combines TRBV20-1 with TRBJ1-1, with D maybe TRBD1 (5 bases). CDR1 is DFQATT, CDR2 SNEGSKA, per germline (reference sequence). CDR3 length equals 14 residues. Deletions cut 3 bases from V and 4 bases from J, with 15 bases between. CDR3 loop: CSASHMQGGTEAFF. The CDR3 DNA reads TGCAGTGCTAGTCATATGCAGGGAGGCACTGAAGCTTTCTTT.

V and J are TRBV7-3 and TRBJ2-2, with TRBD2 matching 9 bases. The CDR3 totals 19 residues. Germline CDR1 reads SGHTA; CDR2 reads FQGTGA. The ends lost 5 bases at V and 2 bases at J; junction bases unmatched: 15. CDR3 loop: CASSIVAGARSGNTGELFF. CDR3 in DNA: TGTGCCAGCAGCATCGTAGCGGGAGCGCGAAGTGGAAACACCGGGGAGCTGTTTTTT.

V is TRBV5-1 and J is TRBJ1-1, with 7 bases matching TRBD1. Trimming cost V 0 bases and J 5 bases; bases outside gene matches: 4. This CDR3 contains 14 residues. CDR1 and CDR2 (germline): SGHRS, YFSETQ. CDR3 residues: CASSLAVTGTEAFF. The CDR3 bases are TGCGCCAGCAGCTTGGCAGTGACAGGGACTGAAGCTTTCTTT.

CDR3 region: CASSIAGGGDEQYF. The DNA of the CDR3 is TGTGCCAGCAGCATTGCCGGCGGGGGTGACGAGCAGTACTTC. The genes are TRBV21-1 and TRBJ2-7; TRBD2, the D gene given by the table, was not confirmed from the DNA. TRBV21-1 is marked as a pseudogene. This CDR3 contains 14 residues.